Each of the 28 T cell receptor beta chains below was sequenced from the same sample in a study of blood T cell repertoires in COVID-19. The method was immunoSEQ multiplex PCR; TCRdb's version includes in-frame clones alone and lacks a portion of them. The table lists 150,000 to 200,000 clones, around 85% of them singletons, with over 4.5% in the top ten. The sample consisted of peripheral blood. These TCRs come from a human donor in a cohort sampled during active COVID-19.

This chain connects TRBV6-2 or TRBV6-3 to TRBJ2-2; the match to TRBD2 covers 13 bases. CDR3 length equals 18 residues. V was clipped by 6 bases and J by 0 bases; unmatched bases: 7. Germline loops: CDR1 MNHEY, CDR2 SVGEGT. This CDR3 is CASSHRLAGGPNTGELFF. CDR3 bases: TGTGCCAGCAGCCACCGACTAGCGGGGGGCCCGAACACCGGGGAGCTGTTTTTT.

The gene calls are TRBV18 and TRBJ1-1, with 7 nucleotides matching TRBD1. The trim removed 6 bases at V and 1 base at J, leaving 8 bases unmatched. The CDR3 consists of 15 residues. CDR1 is KGHSH, CDR2 LQKENI, per germline. CDR3 DNA: TGTGCCAGCTCCGGGGCGACAGGGTCGAACACTGAAGCTTTCTTT. The encoded protein is CASSGATGSNTEAFF.

V gene TRBV19 combines with J gene TRBJ1-1, with 7 nucleotides matching TRBD1. The germline CDR1 and CDR2 sequences are LNHDA and SQIVND (reference sequence). Trimming removed 7 bases from V and 1 base from J; junction bases left unmatched: 6. The CDR3 spans 14 residues. This CDR3 reads CASKKQGQNTEAFF. The CDR3, as DNA: TGTGCCAGTAAAAAACAGGGGCAGAACACTGAAGCTTTCTTT. The variable domain in full, completed from reference TRBV19 and TRBJ1-1, reads DGGITQSPKYLFRKEGQNVTLSCEQNLNHDAMYWYRQDPGQGLRLIYYSQIVNDFQKGDIAEGYSVSREKKESFPLTVTSAQKNPTAFYLCASKKQGQNTEAFFGQGTRLTVV.

The rearrangement joins TRBV11-2 to TRBJ2-5, with 8 nucleotides matching TRBD1. J lost 0 bases, V lost 3 bases, and 6 bases had no gene match. In germline, CDR1 is SGHAT, CDR2 FQNNGV. The length of the CDR3 is 16 residues. This chain's CDR3 is CASSFRGQAHQETQYF. In DNA form, the CDR3 reads TGTGCCAGCAGCTTCAGGGGACAGGCCCACCAAGAGACCCAGTACTTC.

The chain couples TRBV6-2 or TRBV6-3 to TRBJ2-5; 7 nucleotides align to TRBD1. This CDR3 has 14 amino acids. The trim removed 0 bases at V and 3 bases at J, leaving 1 base unmatched. Germline V gene lookup returns CDR1 MNHEY and CDR2 SVGEGT. CDR3 region: CASSYSTGKETQYF. The CDR3 DNA reads TGTGCCAGCAGTTACTCGACAGGGAAAGAGACCCAGTACTTC.

In DNA form, the CDR3 reads TGCAGTGCTAGTCAGTGGCTAGCGGGACGGAATGAGCAGTTCTTC. Translated, it gives CSASQWLAGRNEQFF. This chain uses TRBV20-1 with TRBJ2-1; 9 bases agree with TRBD2. Germline assignment: CDR1 DFQATT and CDR2 SNEGSKA (reference sequence). The CDR3 runs to 15 residues. The ends lost 3 bases at V and 7 bases at J; junction bases unmatched: 10.

This chain uses TRBV10-1 with TRBJ2-1, with 11 bases lining up with TRBD2. Germline CDR1 reads WNHNN; CDR2 reads SYGVQD (reference sequence). This CDR3 contains 16 residues. The trim removed 8 bases at V and 2 bases at J, leaving 8 bases unmatched. The CDR3 DNA sequence: TGCGCCAGCGTTTTTGCGGGACTAGCGGCCTACAATGAGCAGTTCTTC. Protein: CASVFAGLAAYNEQFF.

The chain joins TRBV5-4 to TRBJ2-3; possibly TRBD1 for D (6 bases). The CDR3 has 15 amino acids. The ends were cut back, 0 bases at V and 1 base at J, with 9 bases in the middle. Germline assignment: CDR1 SGHNT and CDR2 YYREEE (reference sequence). The CDR3 spells CASSLEGGRTDTQYF. CDR3 DNA sequence: TGTGCCAGCAGCTTGGAAGGGGGACGCACAGATACGCAGTATTTT. Full variable domain (remainder filled in from reference TRBV5-4 and TRBJ2-3): ETGVTQSPTHLIKTRGQQVTLRCSSQSGHNTVSWYQQALGQGPQFIFQYYREEENGRGNFPPRFSGLQFPNYSSELNVNALELDDSALYLCASSLEGGRTDTQYFGPGTRLTVL.

The V call is TRBV11-3, the J call TRBJ1-1; 7 bases line up with TRBD1. With 6 bases clipped from V and 7 bases from J, the junction kept 5 bases outside the gene matches. CDR1 and CDR2 from the germline V gene are SGHNT and YENEEA. This CDR3 is 12 amino acids long. The CDR3 DNA reads TGTGCCAGCAGTCCTCAGGGGGGTGAAGCTTTCTTT. This sequence encodes CASSPQGGEAFF.

This clone was counted a few times. The gene calls are TRBV7-9 and TRBJ1-1; D is undetermined. The CDR3 sequence is 15 residues long. Per germline, CDR1 SEHNR and CDR2 FQNEAQ (reference sequence). Trimming cost V 1 base and J 4 bases, with 13 bases left between them. The CDR3 region is CASSLGLVESTEAFF. The CDR3 region has the DNA TGTGCCAGCAGCTTAGGATTGGTCGAGAGCACTGAAGCTTTCTTT.

The table lists this clone with a few counts. This rearrangement joins TRBV3-1 (or the pseudogene TRBV3-2) to TRBJ2-7; 8 bases are shared with TRBD2. V shed 1 base and J 1 base; nucleotides not matched to a gene: 6. The CDR3 consists of 16 residues. The germline gives CDR1 LGHDT, CDR2 YNNKEL (reference sequence). This CDR3 reads CASSQVGLVMSYEQYF. The CDR3 nucleotides read TGTGCCAGCAGCCAAGTGGGACTAGTAATGTCCTACGAGCAGTACTTC.

The chain's CDR3 is CATSDVSGGDYNEQFF. The CDR3 DNA reads TGTGCCACCAGTGACGTGAGCGGGGGGGACTACAATGAGCAGTTCTTC. The chain employs TRBV24-1 and TRBJ2-1, with 10 bases that match TRBD2. Germline-derived CDR1 and CDR2 are KGHDR and SFDVKD. Unmatched junction bases numbered 5, after V lost 4 bases and J lost 3 bases. CDR3 length: 16 amino acids.

This clone was detected only a few times. The chain is built from TRBV29-1 and TRBJ1-1; D remains unclear. Trimming pared 4 bases from V and 2 bases from J, leaving 11 bases between. The germline V gene has CDR1 SQVTM and CDR2 ANQGSEA. The CDR3 totals 13 residues. CDR3 sequence (DNA): TGCAGCGTTGCCCAGGTGTTAAACACTGAAGCTTTCTTT. Protein: CSVAQVLNTEAFF.

The rearrangement links TRBV11-2 to TRBJ2-5; 13 positions match TRBD2. Germline-derived CDR1 and CDR2 are SGHAT and FQNNGV. The J segment lost 1 base and the V segment lost 4 bases, leaving 3 bases of the junction unmatched. The CDR3 is 16 amino acids. The CDR3 region is CASSSGTSGVQETQYF. The CDR3 DNA reads as TGTGCCAGCAGCTCGGGGACTAGCGGGGTCCAAGAGACCCAGTACTTC.

As to this clone: Different DNA sequences within this sample yield the same CDR3. The rearrangement uses TRBV5-1 and TRBJ2-7; D remains ambiguous. CDR3 length equals 13 residues. V was trimmed by 0 bases and J by 3 bases, leaving 7 bases between them. Per the germline V gene, CDR1 is SGHRS and CDR2 is YFSETQ. The CDR3 region is CASSLGAGYEQYF. The DNA of the CDR3 is TGCGCCAGCAGCTTGGGCGCCGGCTACGAGCAGTACTTC. Drawing the rest from reference TRBV5-1 and TRBJ2-7, the complete variable domain is KAGVTQTPRYLIKTRGQQVTLSCSPISGHRSVSWYQQTPGQGLQFLFEYFSETQRNKGNFPGRFSGRQFSNSRSEMNVSTLELGDSALYLCASSLGAGYEQYFGPGTRLTVT.

This chain uses TRBV7-2 with TRBJ1-2, with a weak D call TRBD1 (6 bases). CDR1 is SGHTA, CDR2 FQGNSA, per germline. V lost 5 bases and J lost 6, with 22 bases in between. The CDR3 has 16 residues. The DNA for the CDR3 is TGTGCCAGCAGCCTTAGTACGGGGGGCGCTAGGGATGGCTACACCTTC. Amino acid sequence: CASSLSTGGARDGYTF.

This chain connects TRBV11-3 to TRBJ2-3; 11 positions match TRBD2. The germline gives CDR1 SGHNT, CDR2 YENEEA. Trimming cost V 3 bases and J 0 bases; bases outside gene matches: 2. The CDR3 covers 16 residues. CDR3 region: CASSLRTSGSTDTQYF. In DNA, the CDR3 is TGTGCCAGCAGCTTGAGGACTAGCGGGAGCACAGATACGCAGTATTTT.

In its sample, this clone was seen once. The chain uses TRBV2 and TRBJ1-5; 8 nucleotides line up with TRBD1. The length of the CDR3 is 15 residues. The J segment lost 2 bases and the V segment lost 4 bases, leaving 4 bases of the junction unmatched. The germline CDR1 and CDR2 sequences are SNHLY and FYNNEI. The CDR3 DNA reads TGTGCCAGCAGTGCCCAGGGGGCTCGCAATCAGCCCCAGCATTTT. Residues: CASSAQGARNQPQHF.

The chain joins TRBV7-2 to TRBJ1-4; tentatively, D is TRBD1 (6 bases). The V end lost 4 bases, the J end lost 0 bases, and 15 bases lay between the germline ends. Germline V gene sequence: CDR1 SGHTA, CDR2 FQGNSA. This CDR3 is built from 17 residues. As DNA, the CDR3 is TGTGCCAGCAGCTCGCTCCCGCAGGGGACAACTAATGAAAAACTGTTTTTT. Translating it yields CASSSLPQGTTNEKLFF. The entire variable domain, with the rest obtained from reference TRBV7-2 and TRBJ1-4, is as follows: GAGVSQSPSNKVTEKGKDVELRCDPISGHTALYWYRQSLGQGLEFLIYFQGNSAPDKSGLPSDRFSAERTGGSVSTLTIQRTQQEDSAVYLCASSSLPQGTTNEKLFFGSGTQLSVL.

This sequence joins TRBV5-6 and TRBJ2-3; 10 positions match TRBD2. The germline V gene encodes CDR1 SGHDT and CDR2 YYEEEE. The CDR3 spans 15 residues. V gave up 1 base and J gave up 3 bases; unmatched junction bases: 2. This chain's CDR3 is CASSLSGGATDTQYF. Here the CDR3 DNA reads TGTGCCAGCAGCTTGAGCGGGGGGGCAACAGATACGCAGTATTTT.

The J gene is TRBJ2-1, the V gene TRBV19, with 13 bases fitting TRBD2. After removal of 4 bases from V and 6 bases from J, the junction contained 6 bases not matched to a gene. The CDR3 has 16 amino acids. The V gene's germline CDR1 is LNHDA and CDR2 SQIVND (reference sequence). In nucleotides, the CDR3 is TGTGCCAGTAGTACCCCGACTAGCGGGAGGATCAATGAGCAGTTCTTC. It yields the protein CASSTPTSGRINEQFF.

The chain couples TRBV19 to TRBJ2-7, with a possible D match to TRBD1 (6 bases). Trimming left V 5 bases short and J 2 bases short, with 13 bases between. Germline CDR1 reads LNHDA; CDR2 reads SQIVND (reference sequence). This CDR3 has 14 residues. CDR3 nucleotide sequence: TGTGCCAGTAGTGCCCGGGACACAGCCTACGAGCAGTACTTC. This gives the protein CASSARDTAYEQYF.

This chain connects TRBV30 to TRBJ2-1, with D perhaps matching TRBD1 (6 bases). V was cut by 2 bases and J by 11 bases, with 10 bases left in between. The CDR3 runs 11 residues. In germline, CDR1 is GTSNPN, CDR2 SVGIG (reference sequence). The CDR3 loop is CAWSLGQQQFF. The CDR3 nucleotides read TGTGCCTGGAGTTTAGGACAGCAGCAGTTCTTC.

The chain has TRBV29-1 and TRBJ1-2, with D possibly being TRBD1 (5 bases). V shed 4 bases and J shed 3 bases, with 12 bases lying between them. The CDR3 consists of 13 residues. CDR1 is SQVTM and CDR2 is ANQGSEA in the germline V gene. The chain's CDR3 is CSVVDPGYYGYTF. As DNA, the CDR3 is TGCAGCGTTGTCGACCCAGGGTACTATGGCTACACCTTC.

This clone was picked up one time. The chain recombines TRBV7-3 with TRBJ2-7; weak D call: TRBD2 (6 bases). V shed 4 bases and J shed 6 bases, with 10 bases lying between them. The length of the CDR3 is 12 residues. CDR1 and CDR2 (germline): SGHTA, FQGTGA. CDR3 loop: CASSSRLGEQYF. CDR3 bases: TGTGCCAGCAGCTCTAGACTAGGCGAGCAGTACTTC.

V gene TRBV5-1 combines with J gene TRBJ2-7, with D maybe TRBD2 (6 bases). Trimming took 0 bases from V and 5 from J, leaving 12 bases between them. Germline CDR1 reads SGHRS; CDR2 reads YFSETQ. The CDR3 contains 14 residues. The CDR3 bases are TGCGCCAGCAGCTTGGAGGCGGGGTCCAACGAGCAGTACTTC. This translates into CASSLEAGSNEQYF.

The genes are TRBV11-2 and TRBJ2-7, with D tentatively TRBD1 (6 bases). The ends were cut back, 1 base at V and 2 bases at J, with 9 bases in the middle. Germline V gene data show CDR1 as SGHAT and CDR2 as FQNNGV. This CDR3 has 14 amino acids. The CDR3 reads CASSLVQGPYEQYF. The CDR3 DNA is TGTGCCAGCAGCTTAGTCCAGGGGCCCTACGAGCAGTACTTC.

The V gene is TRBV28, the J gene TRBJ2-1; 7 bases are shared with TRBD2. J gave up 5 bases and V 3 bases, and 7 bases lay outside the gene matches. This CDR3 comprises 15 residues. Germline CDR1 is MDHEN and CDR2 is SYDVKM. The CDR3 coding sequence is TGTGCCAGCAGTTTTCTCGCGGGGGTAAACAATGAGCAGTTCTTC. Translation: CASSFLAGVNNEQFF.